Below are 14 T cell receptor beta chains sequenced from a single sample in a study of T cells in Graves' hyperthyroidism and ophthalmopathy. RNA transcripts gave rise to amplified TCR beta CDR3 regions. HTBI primers were employed in a first-round RT-PCR of the TCR CDR3. TCRdb recomputed calls from the multiplex PCR reads with MiXCR, one row per CDR3 protein. Among nearly 600,000 distinct CDR3 sequences listed, 14% were seen once. Specimen: blood. The receptor source for this set is a woman between 18 and 30 years old with Graves' ophthalmopathy.

There are many counts of this clonotype. V usage is TRBV28 and J usage is TRBJ2-2, with TRBD1 identical over 7 bases. Germline V gene sequence: CDR1 MDHEN, CDR2 SYDVKM. The CDR3 has 16 residues. J gave up 3 bases and V 2 bases, and 6 bases lay outside the gene matches. The CDR3 nucleotides read TGTGCCAGCAGTTTAGGGGGACAGCCTTACACCGGGGAGCTGTTTTTT. It is translated as CASSLGGQPYTGELFF.

This clonotype came up once. This chain joins TRBV11-3 and TRBJ2-1, with D maybe TRBD2 (6 bases). The CDR3 is 17 residues long. The germline gives CDR1 SGHNT, CDR2 YENEEA. V was shortened by 5 bases and J by 5 bases, with 22 bases between the two germline ends. CDR3: CASSITYTGTFHNEQFF. The DNA of the CDR3 is TGTGCCAGCAGCATTACTTATACCGGGACTTTTCACAATGAGCAGTTCTTC.

This clonotype appeared many times. DNA of the CDR3: TGCGCCAGCAGCCAAGATCCTCGCTACGAGCAGTACTTC. Protein: CASSQDPRYEQYF. The chain links TRBV4-1 to TRBJ2-7; unclear D gene. Trimming cost V 0 bases and J 3 bases, with 6 bases left between them. This CDR3 has 13 amino acids. Germline lookup yields CDR1 MGHRA and CDR2 YSYEKL.

This clonotype was recorded a few times. In DNA form, the CDR3 reads TGCAGCGTTCTACTTGGGGGGGCTAACACTGAAGCTTTCTTT. Its protein is CSVLLGGANTEAFF. The V call is TRBV29-1, the J call TRBJ1-1; a possible D gene is TRBD1 (6 bases). The V end lost 5 bases, the J end lost 2 bases, and 15 bases lay between the germline ends. Per the germline V gene, CDR1 is SQVTM and CDR2 is ANQGSEA. CDR3 length: 14 amino acids.

A few counts support this clonotype. The CDR3 is CASSQDRIRQLADGYTF. CDR3 bases: TGCGCCAGCAGCCAAGACCGGATTCGACAGCTAGCTGATGGCTACACCTTC. This sequence joins TRBV4-1 and TRBJ1-2; D perhaps matches TRBD1 (5 bases). V was cut by 0 bases and J by 6 bases, with 20 bases left in between. Germline CDR1 is MGHRA and CDR2 is YSYEKL. The CDR3 is 17 residues long.

The chain recombines TRBV9 with TRBJ2-2; 9 nucleotides line up with TRBD1. Per germline, CDR1 SGDLS and CDR2 YYNGEE. The CDR3 is made up of 15 amino acids. The V gene end was trimmed by 4 bases and the J gene end by 5 bases; junction bases not matched to a gene: 6. The CDR3, as DNA: TGTGCCAGCAGCAAACAGGGGGCGGGGACCGGGGAGCTGTTTTTT. This codes for CASSKQGAGTGELFF.

V usage is TRBV19 and J usage is TRBJ1-5; no reliable D call. The CDR3 runs 15 residues. V lost 5 bases and J 6 bases, leaving 17 bases between the germline ends. The V gene's germline CDR1 is LNHDA and CDR2 SQIVND (reference sequence). The CDR3 spells CASSPTVSVAQPQHF. The CDR3 nucleotides read TGTGCCAGTAGTCCTACCGTCTCAGTCGCTCAGCCCCAGCATTTT. Full variable domain (outside the CDR3, taken from reference TRBV19 and TRBJ1-5): DGGITQSPKYLFRKEGQNVTLSCEQNLNHDAMYWYRQDPGQGLRLIYYSQIVNDFQKGDIAEGYSVSREKKESFPLTVTSAQKNPTAFYLCASSPTVSVAQPQHFGDGTRLSIL.

This clonotype was found a few times. The chain is built from TRBV20-1 and TRBJ2-6; no definite D call. The CDR3 sequence is 15 residues long. V gave up 6 bases and J gave up 0 bases, with 12 bases separating them. Germline lookup yields CDR1 DFQATT and CDR2 SNEGSKA (reference sequence). The DNA of the CDR3 is TGCAGTGCGCATAACAGAGTCTCTGGGGCCAACGTCCTGACTTTC. Its protein product is CSAHNRVSGANVLTF.

A word on this clonotype: It may be a read error: a sequence one base away is much more abundant. The J gene is TRBJ1-1, the V gene TRBV6-1; TRBD1 might be the D (6 bases). Per germline, CDR1 MNHNS and CDR2 SASEGT. The CDR3 length is 14 residues. CDR3 sequence: CSSSAPGASTEAFF. Here the CDR3 DNA reads TGTTCCAGCAGTGCCCCAGGGGCGAGCACTGAAGCTTTCTTT.

The genes are TRBV28 and TRBJ2-7; 7 nucleotides match TRBD2. V was pared by 8 bases and J by 5 bases, with 9 bases of the junction left unmatched. Germline V gene lookup returns CDR1 MDHEN and CDR2 SYDVKM. This CDR3 spans 13 amino acids. CDR3 bases: TGTGCCAGCTGGGCTAGCGGCCTTAACGAGCAGTACTTC. Protein: CASWASGLNEQYF.

This clonotype has a handful of counts. The V and J genes are TRBV6-1 and TRBJ1-5; D uncertain. The germline V gene has CDR1 MNHNS and CDR2 SASEGT. This CDR3 region has 15 residues. Deletions cut 5 bases from V and 6 bases from J, with 17 bases between. CDR3 protein: CASSYEVLNRQPQHF. The CDR3 DNA follows: TGTGCCAGCAGTTATGAGGTTCTCAATCGTCAGCCCCAGCATTTT.

The chain carries TRBV20-1 and TRBJ2-1; 16 positions agree with TRBD2. This CDR3 is 19 amino acids long. Germline V gene lookup returns CDR1 DFQATT and CDR2 SNEGSKA (reference sequence). The trim removed 1 base at V and 4 bases at J, leaving 10 bases unmatched. The CDR3 region has the DNA TGCAGTGCTAGAGGGGGGACTAGCGGGAGGGCCCCCGAGTACAATGAGCAGTTCTTC. Amino acid sequence: CSARGGTSGRAPEYNEQFF.

This clonotype appeared many times. The rearrangement links TRBV28 to TRBJ1-1, with D perhaps TRBD1 (6 bases). V lost 5 bases, J lost 4 bases, and 11 bases lay in between. The CDR3 sequence is 13 residues long. The germline V gene has CDR1 MDHEN and CDR2 SYDVKM. For the CDR3, the DNA is TGTGCCAGCAGTAGCAGGGGCAGCACTGAAGCTTTCTTT. The encoded protein is CASSSRGSTEAFF.

In its sample, this clonotype was seen many times. V gene TRBV28 combines with J gene TRBJ2-1, with D perhaps TRBD2 (7 bases). This CDR3 has 14 amino acids. Trimming took off 7 bases at V and 6 bases at J, with 16 bases between the two ends. The germline V gene encodes CDR1 MDHEN and CDR2 SYDVKM. This chain's CDR3 is CASKGEGGGNEQFF. The CDR3 DNA follows: TGTGCCAGCAAGGGGGAGGGCGGTGGCAATGAGCAGTTCTTC. The whole variable domain, filled in from reference TRBV28 and TRBJ2-1, reads DVKVTQSSRYLVKRTGEKVFLECVQDMDHENMFWYRQDPGLGLRLIYFSYDVKMKEKGDIPEGYSVSREKKERFSLILESASTNQTSMYLCASKGEGGGNEQFFGPGTRLTVL.